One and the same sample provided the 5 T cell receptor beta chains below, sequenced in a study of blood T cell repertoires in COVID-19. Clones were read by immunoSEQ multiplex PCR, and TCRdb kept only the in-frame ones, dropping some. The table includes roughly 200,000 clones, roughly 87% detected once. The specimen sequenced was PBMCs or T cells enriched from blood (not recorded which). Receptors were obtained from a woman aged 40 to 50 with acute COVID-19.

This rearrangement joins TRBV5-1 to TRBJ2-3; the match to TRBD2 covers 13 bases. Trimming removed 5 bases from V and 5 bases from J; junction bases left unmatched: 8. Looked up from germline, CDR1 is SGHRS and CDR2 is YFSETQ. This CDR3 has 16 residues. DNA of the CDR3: TGCGCCAGCAGACTAGGACTAGCGGGGGTGGGAGATACGCAGTATTTT. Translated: CASRLGLAGVGDTQYF. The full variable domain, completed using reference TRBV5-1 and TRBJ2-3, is KAGVTQTPRYLIKTRGQQVTLSCSPISGHRSVSWYQQTPGQGLQFLFEYFSETQRNKGNFPGRFSGRQFSNSRSEMNVSTLELGDSALYLCASRLGLAGVGDTQYFGPGTRLTVL.

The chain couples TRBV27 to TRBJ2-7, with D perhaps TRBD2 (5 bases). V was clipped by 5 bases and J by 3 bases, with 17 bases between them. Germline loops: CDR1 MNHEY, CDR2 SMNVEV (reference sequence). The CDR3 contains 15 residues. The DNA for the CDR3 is TGTGCCAGCAGTCCCATCAGCGGTAGACTCTACGAGCAGTACTTC. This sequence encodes CASSPISGRLYEQYF.

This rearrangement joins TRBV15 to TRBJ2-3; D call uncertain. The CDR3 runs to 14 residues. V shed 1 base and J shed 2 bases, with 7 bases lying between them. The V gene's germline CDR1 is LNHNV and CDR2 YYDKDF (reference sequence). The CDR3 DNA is TGTGCCACCAGCAGAGGCAGGTTCACAGATACGCAGTATTTT. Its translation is CATSRGRFTDTQYF.

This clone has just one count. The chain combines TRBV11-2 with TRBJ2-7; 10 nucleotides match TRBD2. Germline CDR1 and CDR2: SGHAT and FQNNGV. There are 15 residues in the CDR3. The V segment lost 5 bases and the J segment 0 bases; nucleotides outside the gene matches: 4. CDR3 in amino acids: CASSLASGSSYEQYF. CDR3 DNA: TGTGCCAGCAGCCTAGCTAGCGGGAGCTCCTACGAGCAGTACTTC.

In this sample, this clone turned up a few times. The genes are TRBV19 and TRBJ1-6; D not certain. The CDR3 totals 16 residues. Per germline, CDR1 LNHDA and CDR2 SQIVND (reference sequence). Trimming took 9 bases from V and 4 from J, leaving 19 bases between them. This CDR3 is CASRNNEGSYNSPLHF. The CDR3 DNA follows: TGTGCCAGCAGGAACAACGAAGGTTCATATAATTCACCCCTCCACTTT.